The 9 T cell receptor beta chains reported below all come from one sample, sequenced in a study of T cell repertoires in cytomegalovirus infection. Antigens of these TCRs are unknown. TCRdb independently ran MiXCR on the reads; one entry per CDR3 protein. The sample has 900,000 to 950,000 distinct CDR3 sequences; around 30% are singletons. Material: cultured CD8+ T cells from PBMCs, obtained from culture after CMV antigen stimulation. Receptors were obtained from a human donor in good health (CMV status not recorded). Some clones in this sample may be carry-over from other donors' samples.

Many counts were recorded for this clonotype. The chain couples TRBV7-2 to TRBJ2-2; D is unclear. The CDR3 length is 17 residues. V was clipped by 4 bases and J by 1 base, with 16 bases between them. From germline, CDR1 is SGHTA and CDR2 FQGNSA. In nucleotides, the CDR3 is TGTGCCAGCAGCTCCCGCTTGGGCCAGGAGAACACCGGGGAGCTGTTTTTT. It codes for CASSSRLGQENTGELFF.

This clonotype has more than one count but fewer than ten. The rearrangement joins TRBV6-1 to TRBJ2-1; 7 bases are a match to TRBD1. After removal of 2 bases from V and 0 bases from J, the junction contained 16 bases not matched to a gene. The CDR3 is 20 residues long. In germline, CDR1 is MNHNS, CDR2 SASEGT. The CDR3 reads CASSEPGVTGTLSSYNEQFF. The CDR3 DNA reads TGTGCCAGCAGTGAACCAGGCGTGACAGGGACACTTAGCTCCTACAATGAGCAGTTCTTC.

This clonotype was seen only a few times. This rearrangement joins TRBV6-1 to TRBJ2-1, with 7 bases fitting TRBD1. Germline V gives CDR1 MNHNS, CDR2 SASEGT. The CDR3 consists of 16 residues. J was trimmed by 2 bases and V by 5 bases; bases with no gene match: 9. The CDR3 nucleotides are TGTGCCAGCAGTTCTTCTCCCGGGACAGCCTACAATGAGCAGTTCTTC. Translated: CASSSSPGTAYNEQFF.

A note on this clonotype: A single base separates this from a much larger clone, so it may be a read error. In DNA, the CDR3 is TGTGCCAGCAGCTTAGACGCAGGGGGGCTCAATCAGTCCCAGCATTTT. This sequence encodes CASSLDAGGLNQSQHF. V gene TRBV7-6 combines with J gene TRBJ1-5; TRBD1 matches at 7 bases. The CDR3 consists of 16 residues. Germline V lookup: CDR1 SGHVS, CDR2 FNYEAQ.

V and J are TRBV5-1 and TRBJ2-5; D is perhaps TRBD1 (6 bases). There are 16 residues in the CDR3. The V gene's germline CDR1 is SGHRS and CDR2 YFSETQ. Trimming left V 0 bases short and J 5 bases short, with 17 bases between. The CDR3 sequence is CASSLADSGARETQYF. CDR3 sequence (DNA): TGCGCCAGCAGCTTGGCGGACAGTGGGGCGAGGGAGACCCAGTACTTC.

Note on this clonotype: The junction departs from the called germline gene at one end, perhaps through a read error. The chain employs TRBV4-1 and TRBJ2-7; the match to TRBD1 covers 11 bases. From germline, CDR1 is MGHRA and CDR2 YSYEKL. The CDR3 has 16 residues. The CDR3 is CASSQVGTGGKHEQYF. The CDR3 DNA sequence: TGTGCCAGCAGCCAAGTCGGGACAGGGGGTAAACACGAGCAGTACTTC.

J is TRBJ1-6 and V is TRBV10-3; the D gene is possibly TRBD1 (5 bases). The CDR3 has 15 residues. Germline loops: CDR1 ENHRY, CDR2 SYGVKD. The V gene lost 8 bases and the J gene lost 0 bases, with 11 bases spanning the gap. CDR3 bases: TGTGCCATCCGATTGGACACCTCCTATAATTCACCCCTCCACTTT. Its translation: CAIRLDTSYNSPLHF.

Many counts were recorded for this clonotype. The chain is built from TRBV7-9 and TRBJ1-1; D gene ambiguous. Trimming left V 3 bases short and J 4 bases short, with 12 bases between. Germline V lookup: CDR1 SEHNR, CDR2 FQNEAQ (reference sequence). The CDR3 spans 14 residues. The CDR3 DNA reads TGTGCCAGCAGCTTTGTGACCCGAGGCACTGAAGCTTTCTTT. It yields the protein CASSFVTRGTEAFF.

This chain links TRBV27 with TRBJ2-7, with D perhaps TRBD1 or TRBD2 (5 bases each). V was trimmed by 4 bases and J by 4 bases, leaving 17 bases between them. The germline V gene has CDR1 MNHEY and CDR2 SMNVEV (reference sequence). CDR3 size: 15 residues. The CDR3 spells CASSYTGTSIYEQYF. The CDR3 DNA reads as TGTGCCAGCAGTTACACCGGGACCAGCATTTACGAGCAGTACTTC.